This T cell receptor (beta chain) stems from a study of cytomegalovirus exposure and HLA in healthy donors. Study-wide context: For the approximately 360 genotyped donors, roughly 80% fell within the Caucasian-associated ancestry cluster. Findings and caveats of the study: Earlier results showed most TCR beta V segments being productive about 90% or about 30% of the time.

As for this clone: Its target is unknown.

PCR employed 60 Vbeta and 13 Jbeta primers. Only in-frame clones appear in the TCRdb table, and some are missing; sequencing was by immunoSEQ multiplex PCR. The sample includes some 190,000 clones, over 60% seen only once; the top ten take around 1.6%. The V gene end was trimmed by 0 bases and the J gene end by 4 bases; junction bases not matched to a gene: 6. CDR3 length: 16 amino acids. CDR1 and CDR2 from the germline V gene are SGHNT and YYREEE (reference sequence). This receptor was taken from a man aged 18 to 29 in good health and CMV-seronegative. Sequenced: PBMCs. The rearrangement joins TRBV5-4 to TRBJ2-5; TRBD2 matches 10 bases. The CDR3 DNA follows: TGTGCCAGCAGCTTGGAAATAGCGGGGGGCCCAGAGACCCAGTACTTC. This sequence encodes CASSLEIAGGPETQYF.